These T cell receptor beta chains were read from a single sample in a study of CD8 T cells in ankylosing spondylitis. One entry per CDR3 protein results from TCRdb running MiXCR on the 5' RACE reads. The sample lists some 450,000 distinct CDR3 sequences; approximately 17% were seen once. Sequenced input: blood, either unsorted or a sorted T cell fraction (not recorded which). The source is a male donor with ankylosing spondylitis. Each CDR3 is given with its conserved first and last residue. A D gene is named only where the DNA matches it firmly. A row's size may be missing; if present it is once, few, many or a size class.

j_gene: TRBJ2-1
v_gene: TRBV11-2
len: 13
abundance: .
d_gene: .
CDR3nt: TGTGCCAGCAGCCCGGACGTCCACAATGAGCAGTTCTTC
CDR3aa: CASSPDVHNEQFF

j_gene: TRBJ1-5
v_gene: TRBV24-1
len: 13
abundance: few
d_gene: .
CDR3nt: TGTGCCACCACGACGCGGGGCGGTCAGCCCCAGCATTTT
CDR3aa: CATTTRGGQPQHF

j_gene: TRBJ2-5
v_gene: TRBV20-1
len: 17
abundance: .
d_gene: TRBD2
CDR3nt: TGCAGTGCTAGTACGGGGTCTAGCGGGGGGATCCAAGAGACCCAGTACTTC
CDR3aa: CSASTGSSGGIQETQYF

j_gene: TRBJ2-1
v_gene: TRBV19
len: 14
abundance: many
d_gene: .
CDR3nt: TGTGCCAGTAATCAGGGACCTCCTGGGAATGAGCAGTTCTTC
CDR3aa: CASNQGPPGNEQFF

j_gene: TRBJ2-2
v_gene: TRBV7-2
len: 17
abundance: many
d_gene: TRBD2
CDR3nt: TGTGCCAGCAGCTTAGCAAAGACTAGCGGGAACACCGGGGAGCTGTTTTTT
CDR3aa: CASSLAKTSGNTGELFF

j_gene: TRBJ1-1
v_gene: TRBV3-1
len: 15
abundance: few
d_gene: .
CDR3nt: TGTGCCAGCAGCCAAAGATCCGGGACACCCACTGAAGCTTTCTTT
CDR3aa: CASSQRSGTPTEAFF

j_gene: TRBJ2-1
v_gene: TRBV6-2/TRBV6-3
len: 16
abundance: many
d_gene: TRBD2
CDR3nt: TGTGCCAGCAGGACACGGCTAGCGGGGGGTCGAAATGAGCAGTTCTTC
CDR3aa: CASRTRLAGGRNEQFF

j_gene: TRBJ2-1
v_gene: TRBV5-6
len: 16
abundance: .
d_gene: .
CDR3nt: TGTGCCAGCAGCTTGGTTGGTCGGGGGGCGTACAATGAGCAGTTCTTC
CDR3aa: CASSLVGRGAYNEQFF

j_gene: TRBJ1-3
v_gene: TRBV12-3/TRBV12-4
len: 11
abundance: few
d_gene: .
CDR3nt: TGTGCCAGCAGTTTCGAGCACACCATATATTTT
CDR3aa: CASSFEHTIYF

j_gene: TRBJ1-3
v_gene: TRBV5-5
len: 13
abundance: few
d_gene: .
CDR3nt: TGTGCCAGCAGCCTCAGTCCGTCGGACACCATATATTTT
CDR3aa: CASSLSPSDTIYF

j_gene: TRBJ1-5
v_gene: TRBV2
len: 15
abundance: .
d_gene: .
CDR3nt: TGTGCCAGCTCCTCTCATAGACAGGGCAATCAGCCCCAGCATTTT
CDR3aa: CASSSHRQGNQPQHF

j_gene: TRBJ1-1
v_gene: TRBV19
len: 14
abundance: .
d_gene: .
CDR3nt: TGTGCCAGTAGTATGGCTGCCAGGAACACTGAAGCTTTCTTT
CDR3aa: CASSMAARNTEAFF

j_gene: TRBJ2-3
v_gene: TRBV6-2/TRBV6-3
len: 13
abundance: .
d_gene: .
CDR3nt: TGTGCCAGCAGAGACGGGACCCTCAATACGCAGTATTTT
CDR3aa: CASRDGTLNTQYF

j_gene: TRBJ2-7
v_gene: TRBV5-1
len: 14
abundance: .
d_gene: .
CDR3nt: TGCGCCAGCAGCTTGACTCCAGCGGGCTACGAGCAGTACTTC
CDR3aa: CASSLTPAGYEQYF

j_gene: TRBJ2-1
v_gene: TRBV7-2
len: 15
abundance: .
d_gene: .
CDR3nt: TGTGCCAGCAGCTTAGCGACAAACTCCTACAATGAGCAGTTCTTC
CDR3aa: CASSLATNSYNEQFF

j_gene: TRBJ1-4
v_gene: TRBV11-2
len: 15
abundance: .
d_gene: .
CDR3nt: TGTGCCAGCAGCCAAACCCGAGGGACGAGTGAAAAACTGTTTTTT
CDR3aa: CASSQTRGTSEKLFF

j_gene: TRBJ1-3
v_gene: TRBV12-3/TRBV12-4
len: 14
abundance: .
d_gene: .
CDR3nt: TGTGCCAGCGTTCTCTCCGTCTCTGGAAACACCATATATTTT
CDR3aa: CASVLSVSGNTIYF

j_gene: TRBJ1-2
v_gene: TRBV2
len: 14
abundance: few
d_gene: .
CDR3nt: TGTGCCAGCAGTGTTCGTGGGGAGCACTATGGCTACACCTTC
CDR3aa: CASSVRGEHYGYTF

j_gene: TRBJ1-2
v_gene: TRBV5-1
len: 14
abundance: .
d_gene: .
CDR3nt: TGCGCCAGCAGCTTGGAGGACAGCGTGTATGGCTACACCTTC
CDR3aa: CASSLEDSVYGYTF

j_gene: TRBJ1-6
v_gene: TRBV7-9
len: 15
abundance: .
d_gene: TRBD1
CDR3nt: TGTGCCAGCAGCCTCCGGGACAGGTCTAATTCACCCCTCCACTTT
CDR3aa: CASSLRDRSNSPLHF

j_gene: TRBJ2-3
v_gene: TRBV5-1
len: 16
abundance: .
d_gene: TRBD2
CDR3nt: TGCGCCAGCAGCAGACTAGCGGGAGGGACCACAGATACGCAGTATTTT
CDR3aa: CASSRLAGGTTDTQYF